This T cell receptor (beta chain) was retrieved from a study of CD8+ T cells in alopecia areata. From PBMCs, CD4+ and CD8+ T cells were sorted. Whole-study findings and limits: Scalp samples also yield sequences from resident alphabeta T cells of normal skin. Across lesional scalp, and particularly alopecia totalis/universalis, clonality surpassed that of normal scalp.

V was trimmed by 1 base and J by 5 bases, leaving 14 bases between them. CDR3 length: 15 amino acids. Germline CDR1 reads SSHAT; CDR2 reads FNYEAQ (reference sequence). Worth noting for this clone: The antigen remains unidentified.

Investigators isolated RNA and reverse transcribed it into cDNA to act as the sequencing template. Assay: immunoSEQ multiplex PCR; the TCRdb copy retains only in-frame clones and omits some. The sample lists 90,000 to 150,000 clones, roughly 68% occurring once. The chain carries TRBV7-7 and TRBJ2-5; possibly TRBD1 or TRBD2 for D (5 bases each). Sequencing was carried out using CD4+ T cells sorted from blood. This receptor was obtained from a human donor in good health. CDR3 residues: CASSLGGSGDETQYF. As DNA, the CDR3 is TGTGCCAGCAGCTTAGGGGGATCCGGGGACGAGACCCAGTACTTC.